The 12 T cell receptor beta chains listed next were all sequenced from one sample in a study of T cell responses to AZD1222 COVID-19 vaccine. Measured with immunoSEQ multiplex PCR; TCRdb has only the in-frame clones, and not every one. This table has some 120,000 clones, 80% to 90% appearing once. The source was peripheral blood, collected 28 days after the second AZD1222 dose. Receptors were obtained from an adult who received the AZD1222 COVID-19 vaccine.

The chain has TRBV5-1 and TRBJ1-5, with unresolved D. Germline values: CDR1 SGHRS, CDR2 YFSETQ. V was shortened by 3 bases and J by 1 base, with 5 bases between the two germline ends. CDR3 length equals 13 residues. The CDR3 is CASSSASNQPQHF. The CDR3 DNA follows: TGCGCCAGCAGCTCCGCCAGCAATCAGCCCCAGCATTTT. Based on the CDR3 plus reference TRBV5-1 and TRBJ1-5, the full variable domain is KAGVTQTPRYLIKTRGQQVTLSCSPISGHRSVSWYQQTPGQGLQFLFEYFSETQRNKGNFPGRFSGRQFSNSRSEMNVSTLELGDSALYLCASSSASNQPQHFGDGTRLSIL.

V is TRBV5-6 and J is TRBJ1-2; D is perhaps TRBD1 (6 bases). V lost 0 bases, J lost 3 bases, and 21 bases lay in between. CDR3 length: 18 residues. Per the germline V gene, CDR1 is SGHDT and CDR2 is YYEEEE. The chain's CDR3 is CASSLGRPGDRSDYGYTF. CDR3 DNA sequence: TGTGCCAGCAGCTTGGGACGGCCAGGGGACCGGTCGGACTATGGCTACACCTTC.

J is TRBJ2-2 and V is TRBV9, with 7 bases lining up with TRBD2. In germline, CDR1 is SGDLS, CDR2 YYNGEE. Trimming cost V 3 bases and J 7 bases; bases outside gene matches: 12. The CDR3 spans 16 residues. DNA of the CDR3: TGTGCCAGCAGCGCATCGCCGGGGGGAGCGGGCGGGGAGCTGTTTTTT. Translated: CASSASPGGAGGELFF.

The genes are TRBV10-3 and TRBJ2-3; D ambiguous. CDR3 size: 11 residues. Deletions cut 4 bases from V and 6 bases from J, with 5 bases between. From germline, CDR1 is ENHRY and CDR2 SYGVKD. The CDR3 nucleotides read TGTGCCATCAGTGTAGGGGATACGCAGTATTTT. Its translation: CAISVGDTQYF.

The chain couples TRBV2 to TRBJ2-2, with 9 bases that match TRBD1. This CDR3 comprises 15 residues. Germline lookup yields CDR1 SNHLY and CDR2 FYNNEI. J was trimmed by 5 bases and V by 4 bases; bases with no gene match: 5. The CDR3 nucleotides read TGTGCCAGCAGTGGACAGGGGGGGGCTACCGGGGAGCTGTTTTTT. Encoded protein: CASSGQGGATGELFF.

V and J are TRBV24-1 and TRBJ1-6; D may be TRBD1 (6 bases). Deletions cut 2 bases from V and 7 bases from J, with 20 bases between. This CDR3 contains 18 residues. CDR1 and CDR2 (germline): KGHDR, SFDVKD. Here the CDR3 DNA reads TGTGCCACCAGTGATTCCGGGGCTTACAGGGTTAGCAATTCACCCCTCCACTTT. Amino acids: CATSDSGAYRVSNSPLHF.

The chain combines TRBV6-5 with TRBJ2-7, with a possible D match to TRBD1 (6 bases). The CDR3 extends over 13 amino acids. The ends were cut back, 2 bases at V and 12 bases at J, with 17 bases in the middle. Germline CDR1 reads MNHEY; CDR2 reads SVGAGI. The CDR3 region is CASSYGSLQGLYF. DNA for the CDR3: TGTGCCAGCAGTTACGGGTCGCTACAGGGATTGTACTTC.

CDR3 sequence (DNA): TGCAGTGCTTGGGTGTCTCTGGGCTACACCTTC. Residues: CSAWVSLGYTF. The chain combines TRBV20-1 with TRBJ1-2; D is unclear. V was shortened by 5 bases and J by 8 bases, with 12 bases between the two germline ends. CDR1 is DFQATT and CDR2 is SNEGSKA in the germline V gene (reference sequence). The CDR3 length is 11 residues.

This sequence joins TRBV6-2 or TRBV6-3 and TRBJ2-7; 8 bases agree with TRBD2. The CDR3 runs to 15 residues. Germline V gives CDR1 MNHEY, CDR2 SVGEGT. V trimming: 2 bases; J trimming: 2 bases; junction bases outside the gene matches: 5. Here the CDR3 reads CASSYLSGGTYEQYF. CDR3 DNA: TGTGCCAGCAGTTACCTGAGCGGGGGTACCTACGAGCAGTACTTC.

The rearrangement joins TRBV2 to TRBJ2-1; D ambiguous. The CDR3 is 15 residues long. Trimming shortened V by 2 bases and J by 1 base, and 9 bases separated the two germline ends. Germline CDR1 SNHLY, CDR2 FYNNEI. Here the CDR3 DNA reads TGTGCCAGCAGTGAAATGGTCCCATCCTACAATGAGCAGTTCTTC. Its protein product is CASSEMVPSYNEQFF. Full variable domain (missing parts from reference TRBV2 and TRBJ2-1): EPEVTQTPSHQVTQMGQEVILRCVPISNHLYFYWYRQILGQKVEFLVSFYNNEISEKSEIFDDQFSVERPDGSNFTLKIRSTKLEDSAMYFCASSEMVPSYNEQFFGPGTRLTVL.

The table lists this clone with a count of one. The V and J genes are TRBV5-1 and TRBJ2-5, with TRBD2 matching 10 bases. CDR1 and CDR2 (germline): SGHRS, YFSETQ. V dropped 0 bases and J dropped 4; count of bases not matched to a gene: 6. The CDR3 extends over 16 amino acids. CDR3 residues: CASSLALAGESETQYF. CDR3 coding DNA: TGCGCCAGCAGCTTGGCCCTAGCGGGAGAGTCAGAGACCCAGTACTTC. The variable domain in full, with the rest retrieved from reference TRBV5-1 and TRBJ2-5, is KAGVTQTPRYLIKTRGQQVTLSCSPISGHRSVSWYQQTPGQGLQFLFEYFSETQRNKGNFPGRFSGRQFSNSRSEMNVSTLELGDSALYLCASSLALAGESETQYFGPGTRLLVL.

The chain uses TRBV7-2 and TRBJ1-3; D is possibly TRBD1 (5 bases). V lost 0 bases and J 2 bases, leaving 11 bases between the germline ends. Germline CDR1 reads SGHTA; CDR2 reads FQGNSA. CDR3 length equals 16 residues. The DNA of the CDR3 is TGTGCCAGCAGCTTAGCACCGGGGACGGCTGGAAACACCATATATTTT. This gives the protein CASSLAPGTAGNTIYF.